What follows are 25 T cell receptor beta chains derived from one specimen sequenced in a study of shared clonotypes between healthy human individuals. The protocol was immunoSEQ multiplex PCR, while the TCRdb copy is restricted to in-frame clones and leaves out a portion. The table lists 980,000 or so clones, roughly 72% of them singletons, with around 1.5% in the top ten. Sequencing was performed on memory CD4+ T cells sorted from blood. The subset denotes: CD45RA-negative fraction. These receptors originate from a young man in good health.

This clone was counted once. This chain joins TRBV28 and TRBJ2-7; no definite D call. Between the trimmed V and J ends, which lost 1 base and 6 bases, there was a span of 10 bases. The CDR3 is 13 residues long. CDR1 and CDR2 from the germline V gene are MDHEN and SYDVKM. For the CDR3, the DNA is TGTGCCAGCAGTTTATCGGCGCTGCGCGAGCAGTACTTC. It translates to CASSLSALREQYF.

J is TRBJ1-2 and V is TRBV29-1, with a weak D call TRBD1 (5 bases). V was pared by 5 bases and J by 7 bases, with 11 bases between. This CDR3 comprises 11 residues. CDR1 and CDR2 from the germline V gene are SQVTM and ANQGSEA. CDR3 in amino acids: CSVTREGGYTF. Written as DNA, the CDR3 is TGCAGCGTTACCAGGGAGGGTGGCTACACCTTC.

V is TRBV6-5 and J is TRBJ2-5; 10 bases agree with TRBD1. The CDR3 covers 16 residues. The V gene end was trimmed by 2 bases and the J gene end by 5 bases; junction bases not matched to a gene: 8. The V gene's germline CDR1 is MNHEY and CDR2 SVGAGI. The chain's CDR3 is CASSYGQGGGGETQYF. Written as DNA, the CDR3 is TGTGCCAGCAGTTACGGACAGGGGGGAGGTGGGGAGACCCAGTACTTC.

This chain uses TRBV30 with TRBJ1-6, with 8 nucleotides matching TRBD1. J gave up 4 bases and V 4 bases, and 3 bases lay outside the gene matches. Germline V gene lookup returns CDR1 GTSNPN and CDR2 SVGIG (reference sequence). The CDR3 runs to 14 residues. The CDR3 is CAWNNRGYNSPLHF. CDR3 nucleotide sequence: TGTGCCTGGAACAACAGGGGGTATAATTCACCCCTCCACTTT. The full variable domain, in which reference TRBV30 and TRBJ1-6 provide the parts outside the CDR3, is SQTIHQWPATLVQPVGSPLSLECTVEGTSNPNLYWYRQAAGRGLQLLFYSVGIGQISSEVPQNLSASRPQDRQFILSSKKLLLSDSGFYLCAWNNRGYNSPLHFGNGTRLTVT.

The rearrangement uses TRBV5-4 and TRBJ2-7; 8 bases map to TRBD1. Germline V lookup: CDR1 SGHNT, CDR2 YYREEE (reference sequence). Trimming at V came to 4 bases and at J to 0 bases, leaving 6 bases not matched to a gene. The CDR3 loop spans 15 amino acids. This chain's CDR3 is CASSRDRWDSYEQYF. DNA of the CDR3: TGTGCCAGCAGCAGGGACAGGTGGGACTCCTACGAGCAGTACTTC. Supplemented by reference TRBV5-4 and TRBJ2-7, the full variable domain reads ETGVTQSPTHLIKTRGQQVTLRCSSQSGHNTVSWYQQALGQGPQFIFQYYREEENGRGNFPPRFSGLQFPNYSSELNVNALELDDSALYLCASSRDRWDSYEQYFGPGTRLTVT.

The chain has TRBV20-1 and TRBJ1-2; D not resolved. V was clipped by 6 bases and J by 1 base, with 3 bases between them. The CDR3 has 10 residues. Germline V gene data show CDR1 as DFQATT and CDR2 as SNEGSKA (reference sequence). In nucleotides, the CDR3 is TGCAGTGCCCTTAACTATGGCTACACCTTC. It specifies CSALNYGYTF.

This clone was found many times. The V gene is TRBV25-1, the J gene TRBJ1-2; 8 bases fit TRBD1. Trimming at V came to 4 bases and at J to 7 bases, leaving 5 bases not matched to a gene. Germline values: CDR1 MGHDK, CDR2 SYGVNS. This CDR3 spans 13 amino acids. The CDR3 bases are TGTGCCAGCAGTGTTCAGGGGGCCAGTGGCTACACCTTC. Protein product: CASSVQGASGYTF.

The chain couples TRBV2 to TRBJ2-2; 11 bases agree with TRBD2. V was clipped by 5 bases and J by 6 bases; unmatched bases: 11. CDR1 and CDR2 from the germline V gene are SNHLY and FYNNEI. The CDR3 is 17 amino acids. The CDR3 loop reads CASSSNPSGGPAGELFF. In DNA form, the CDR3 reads TGTGCCAGCAGTTCCAACCCTAGCGGGGGGCCCGCCGGGGAGCTGTTTTTT.

The CDR3 sequence is CASSSGTGYNSPLHF. Written as DNA, the CDR3 is TGTGCCAGCAGCTCCGGGACAGGGTATAATTCACCCCTCCACTTT. V usage is TRBV6-6 and J usage is TRBJ1-6; 9 nucleotides match TRBD1. Germline V gene sequence: CDR1 MNHNY, CDR2 SVGAGI (reference sequence). The CDR3 has 15 residues. Trimming cost V 6 bases and J 4 bases; bases outside gene matches: 4.

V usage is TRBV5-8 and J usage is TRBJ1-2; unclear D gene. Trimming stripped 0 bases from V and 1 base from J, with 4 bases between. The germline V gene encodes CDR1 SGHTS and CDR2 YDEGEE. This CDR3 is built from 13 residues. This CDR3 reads CASSLGFNYGYTF. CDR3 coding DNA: TGTGCCAGCAGCTTGGGTTTTAACTATGGCTACACCTTC. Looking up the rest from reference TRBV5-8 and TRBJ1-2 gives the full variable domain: EAGVTQSPTHLIKTRGQQATLRCSPISGHTSVYWYQQALGLGLQFLLWYDEGEERNRGNFPPRFSGRQFPNYSSELNVNALELEDSALYLCASSLGFNYGYTFGSGTRLTVV.

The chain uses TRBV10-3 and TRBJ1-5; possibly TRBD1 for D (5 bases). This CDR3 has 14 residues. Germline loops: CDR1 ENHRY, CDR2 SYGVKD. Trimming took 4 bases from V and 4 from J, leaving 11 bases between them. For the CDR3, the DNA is TGTGCCATCAGTGTCGGACGGGGGAATCAGCCCCAGCATTTT. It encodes CAISVGRGNQPQHF.

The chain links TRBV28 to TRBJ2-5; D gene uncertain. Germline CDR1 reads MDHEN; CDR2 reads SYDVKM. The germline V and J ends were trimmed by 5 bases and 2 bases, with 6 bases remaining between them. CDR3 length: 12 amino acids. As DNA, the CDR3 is TGTGCCAGCAGTCGGCTTCAAGAGACCCAGTACTTC. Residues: CASSRLQETQYF.

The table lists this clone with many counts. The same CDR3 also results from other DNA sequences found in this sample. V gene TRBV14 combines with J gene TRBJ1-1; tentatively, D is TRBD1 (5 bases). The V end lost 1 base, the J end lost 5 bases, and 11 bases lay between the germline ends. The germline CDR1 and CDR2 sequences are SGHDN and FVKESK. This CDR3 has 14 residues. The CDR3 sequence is CASSQVGGRTEAFF. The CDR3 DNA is TGTGCCAGCAGCCAAGTCGGGGGACGAACTGAAGCTTTCTTT. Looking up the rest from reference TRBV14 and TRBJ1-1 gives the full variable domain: EAGVTQFPSHSVIEKGQTVTLRCDPISGHDNLYWYRRVMGKEIKFLLHFVKESKQDESGMPNNRFLAERTGGTYSTLKVQPAELEDSGVYFCASSQVGGRTEAFFGQGTRLTVV.

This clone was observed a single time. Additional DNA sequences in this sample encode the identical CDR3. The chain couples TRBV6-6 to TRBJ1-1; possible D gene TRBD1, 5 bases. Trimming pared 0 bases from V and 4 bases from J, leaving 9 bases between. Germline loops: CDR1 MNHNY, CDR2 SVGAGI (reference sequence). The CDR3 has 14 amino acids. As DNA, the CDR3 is TGTGCCAGCAGTTACTCCCAGGGTTTCACTGAAGCTTTCTTT. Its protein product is CASSYSQGFTEAFF.

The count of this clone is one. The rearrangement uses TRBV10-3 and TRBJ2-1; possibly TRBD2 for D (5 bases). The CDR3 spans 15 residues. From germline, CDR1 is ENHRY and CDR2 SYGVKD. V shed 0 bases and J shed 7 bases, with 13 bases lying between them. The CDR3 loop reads CAISESREGRNEQFF. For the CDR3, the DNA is TGTGCCATCAGTGAGTCACGGGAAGGACGGAATGAGCAGTTCTTC.

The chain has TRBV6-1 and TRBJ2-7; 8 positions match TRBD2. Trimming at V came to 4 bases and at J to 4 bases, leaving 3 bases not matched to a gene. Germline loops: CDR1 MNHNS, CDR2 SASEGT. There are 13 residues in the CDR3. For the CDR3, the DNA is TGTGCCAGCAGTGGACGGGGGGGGTACGAGCAGTACTTC. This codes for CASSGRGGYEQYF.

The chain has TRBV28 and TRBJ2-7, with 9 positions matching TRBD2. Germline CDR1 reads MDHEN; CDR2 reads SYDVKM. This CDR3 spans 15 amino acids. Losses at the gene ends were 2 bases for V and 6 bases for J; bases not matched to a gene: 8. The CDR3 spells CASSLKGGGAAEQYF. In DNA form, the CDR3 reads TGTGCCAGCAGTTTAAAAGGCGGGGGGGCCGCCGAGCAGTACTTC.

CDR3 nucleotide sequence: TGCGCCAGCAGCTTGAACACAGGGTCGGCCTATGGCTACACCTTC. Residues: CASSLNTGSAYGYTF. The rearrangement links TRBV5-1 to TRBJ1-2; maybe TRBD1 (6 bases). The germline V gene encodes CDR1 SGHRS and CDR2 YFSETQ. The CDR3 contains 15 residues. The V end lost 1 base, the J end lost 4 bases, and 14 bases lay between the germline ends.

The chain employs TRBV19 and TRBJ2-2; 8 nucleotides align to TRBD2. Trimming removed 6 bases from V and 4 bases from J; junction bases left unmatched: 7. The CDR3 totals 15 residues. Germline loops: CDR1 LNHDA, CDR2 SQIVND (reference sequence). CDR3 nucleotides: TGTGCCAGTAGAGTAGGACTAGCCCGCACCGGGGAGCTGTTTTTT. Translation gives CASRVGLARTGELFF.

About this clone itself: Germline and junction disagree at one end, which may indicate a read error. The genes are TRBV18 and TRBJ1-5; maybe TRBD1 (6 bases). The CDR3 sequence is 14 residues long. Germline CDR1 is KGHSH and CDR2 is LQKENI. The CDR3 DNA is TGTGCCAGCTCCCCACAGGGTCCCAATCAGCCCCAGCATTTT. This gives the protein CASSPQGPNQPQHF.

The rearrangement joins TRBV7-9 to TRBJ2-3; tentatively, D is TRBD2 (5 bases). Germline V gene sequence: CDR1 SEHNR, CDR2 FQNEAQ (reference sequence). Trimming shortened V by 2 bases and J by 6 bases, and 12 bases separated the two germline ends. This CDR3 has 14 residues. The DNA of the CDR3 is TGTGCCAGCAGCTTAAAGGGCCCGGGGGATACGCAGTATTTT. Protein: CASSLKGPGDTQYF.

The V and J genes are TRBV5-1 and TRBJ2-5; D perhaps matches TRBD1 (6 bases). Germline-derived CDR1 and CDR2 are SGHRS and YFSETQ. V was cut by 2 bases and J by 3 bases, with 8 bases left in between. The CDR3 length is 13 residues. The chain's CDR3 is CASSLQGKETQYF. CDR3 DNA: TGCGCCAGCAGCTTACAGGGTAAAGAGACCCAGTACTTC.

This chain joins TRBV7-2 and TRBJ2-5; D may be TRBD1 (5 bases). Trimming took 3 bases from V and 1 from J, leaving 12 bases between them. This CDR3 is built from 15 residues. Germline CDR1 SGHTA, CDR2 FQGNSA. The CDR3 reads CASSLASQGQETQYF. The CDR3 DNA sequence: TGTGCCAGCAGCTTGGCCTCGCAGGGCCAAGAGACCCAGTACTTC.

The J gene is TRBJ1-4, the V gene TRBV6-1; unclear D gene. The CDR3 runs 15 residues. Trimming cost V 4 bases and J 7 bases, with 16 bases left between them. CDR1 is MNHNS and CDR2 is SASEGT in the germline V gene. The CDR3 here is CASSAEAALAEKLFF. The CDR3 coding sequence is TGTGCCAGCAGTGCAGAGGCGGCCTTGGCTGAAAAACTGTTTTTT.

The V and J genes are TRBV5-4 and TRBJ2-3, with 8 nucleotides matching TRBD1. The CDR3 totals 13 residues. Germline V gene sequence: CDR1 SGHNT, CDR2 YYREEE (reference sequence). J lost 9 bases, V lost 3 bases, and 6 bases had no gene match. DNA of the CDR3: TGTGCCAGCAGCTCTTGGACAGGGCCCACGCAGTATTTT. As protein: CASSSWTGPTQYF.